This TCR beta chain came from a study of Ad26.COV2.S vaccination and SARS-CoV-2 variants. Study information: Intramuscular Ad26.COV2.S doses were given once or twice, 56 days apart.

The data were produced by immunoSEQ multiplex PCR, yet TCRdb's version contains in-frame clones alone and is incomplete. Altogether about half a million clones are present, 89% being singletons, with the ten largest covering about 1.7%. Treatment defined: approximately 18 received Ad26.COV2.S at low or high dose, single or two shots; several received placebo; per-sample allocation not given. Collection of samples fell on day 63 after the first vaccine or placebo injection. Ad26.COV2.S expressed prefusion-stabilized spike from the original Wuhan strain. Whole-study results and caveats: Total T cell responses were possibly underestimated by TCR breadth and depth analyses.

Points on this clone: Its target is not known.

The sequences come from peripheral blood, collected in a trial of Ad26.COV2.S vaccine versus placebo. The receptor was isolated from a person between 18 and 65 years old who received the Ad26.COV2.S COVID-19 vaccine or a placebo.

The CDR3 region is CASSLGPGVAGNTIYF. The CDR3 coding sequence is TGTGCCAGCAGCTTAGGCCCGGGGGTGGCTGGAAACACCATATATTTT. The chain couples TRBV7-8 to TRBJ1-3, with TRBD1 as a possible D gene (5 bases). The CDR3 length is 16 residues. Per the germline V gene, CDR1 is SGHVS and CDR2 is FQNEAQ. V was shortened by 1 base and J by 2 bases, with 12 bases between the two germline ends.